The TCR beta chain described here comes from a study of CD8 T cells in ankylosing spondylitis. The J segment lost 6 bases and the V segment lost 5 bases, leaving 9 bases of the junction unmatched. There are 16 residues in the CDR3. Germline V gives CDR1 SGHTA, CDR2 FQGTGA. TCRdb re-called the 5' RACE reads through MiXCR, storing one row per CDR3 protein. Of about 130,000 distinct CDR3 sequences in the sample, around 8.5% are singletons; the top ten hold approximately 3.6%. Source material: blood, either unsorted or a sorted T cell fraction (not recorded which). The genes are TRBV7-3 and TRBJ2-1, with 11 bases aligning to TRBD2. The TCR originated in a male donor with ankylosing spondylitis or in good health (not recorded which). The CDR3 protein is CASSRTSGQGANEQFF. The DNA of the CDR3 is TGTGCCAGCAGCCGGACTAGCGGGCAAGGGGCCAATGAGCAGTTCTTC. The complete variable domain, with remaining parts taken from reference TRBV7-3 and TRBJ2-1, reads GAGVSQTPSNKVTEKGKYVELRCDPISGHTALYWYRQSLGQGPEFLIYFQGTGAADDSGLPNDRFFAVRPEGSVSTLKIQRTERGDSAVYLCASSRTSGQGANEQFFGPGTRLTVL.